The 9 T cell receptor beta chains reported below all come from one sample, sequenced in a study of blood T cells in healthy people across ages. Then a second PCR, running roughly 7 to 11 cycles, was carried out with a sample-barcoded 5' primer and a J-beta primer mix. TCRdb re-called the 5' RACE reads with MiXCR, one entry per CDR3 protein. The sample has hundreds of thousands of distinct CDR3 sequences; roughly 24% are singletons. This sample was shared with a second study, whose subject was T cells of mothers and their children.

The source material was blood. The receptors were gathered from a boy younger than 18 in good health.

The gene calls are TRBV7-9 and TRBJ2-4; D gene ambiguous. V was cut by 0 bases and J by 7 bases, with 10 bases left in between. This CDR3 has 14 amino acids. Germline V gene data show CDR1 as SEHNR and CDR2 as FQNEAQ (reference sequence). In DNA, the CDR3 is TGTGCCAGCAGCTTAGCGGGCTTGGGGAACATTCAGTACTTC. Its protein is CASSLAGLGNIQYF.

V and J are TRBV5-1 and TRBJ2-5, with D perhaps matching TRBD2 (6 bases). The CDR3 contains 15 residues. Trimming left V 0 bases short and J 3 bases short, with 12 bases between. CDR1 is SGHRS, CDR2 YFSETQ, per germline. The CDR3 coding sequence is TGCGCCAGCAGCTTGGTGGCGGGGCGCAAAGAGACCCAGTACTTC. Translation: CASSLVAGRKETQYF.

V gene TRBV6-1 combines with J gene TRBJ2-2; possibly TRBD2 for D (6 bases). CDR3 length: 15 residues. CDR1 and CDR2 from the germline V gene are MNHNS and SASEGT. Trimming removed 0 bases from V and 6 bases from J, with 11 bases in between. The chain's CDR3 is CASSEAGGSPGELFF. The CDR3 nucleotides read TGTGCCAGCAGTGAAGCGGGGGGTTCCCCCGGGGAGCTGTTTTTT.

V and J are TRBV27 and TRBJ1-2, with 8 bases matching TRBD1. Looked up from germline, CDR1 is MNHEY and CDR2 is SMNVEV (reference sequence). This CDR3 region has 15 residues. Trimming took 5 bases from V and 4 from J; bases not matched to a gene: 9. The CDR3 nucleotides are TGTGCCAGCAGTCAAAGGACAGGGTGGGTCTATGGCTACACCTTC. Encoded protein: CASSQRTGWVYGYTF.

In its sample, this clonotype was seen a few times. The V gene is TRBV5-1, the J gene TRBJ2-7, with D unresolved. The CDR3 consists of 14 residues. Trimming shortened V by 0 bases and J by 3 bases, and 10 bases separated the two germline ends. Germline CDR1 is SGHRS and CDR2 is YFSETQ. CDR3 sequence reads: CASSLESGFYEQYF. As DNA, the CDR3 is TGCGCCAGCAGCTTGGAGTCCGGGTTCTACGAGCAGTACTTC.

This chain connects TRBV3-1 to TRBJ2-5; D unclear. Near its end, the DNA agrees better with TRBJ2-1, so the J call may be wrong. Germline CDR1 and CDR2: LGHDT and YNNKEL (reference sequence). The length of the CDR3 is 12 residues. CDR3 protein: CASSQERQKQFF. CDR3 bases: TGTGCCAGCAGCCAAGAAAGGCAAAAGCAGTTCTTC.

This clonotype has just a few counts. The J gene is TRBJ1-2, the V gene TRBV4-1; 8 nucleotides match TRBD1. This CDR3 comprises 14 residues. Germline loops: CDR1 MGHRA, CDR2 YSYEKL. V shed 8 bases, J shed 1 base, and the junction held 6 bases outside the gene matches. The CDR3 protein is CASAPGQVNYGYTF. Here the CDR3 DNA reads TGCGCCAGCGCTCCGGGACAGGTTAACTATGGCTACACCTTC.

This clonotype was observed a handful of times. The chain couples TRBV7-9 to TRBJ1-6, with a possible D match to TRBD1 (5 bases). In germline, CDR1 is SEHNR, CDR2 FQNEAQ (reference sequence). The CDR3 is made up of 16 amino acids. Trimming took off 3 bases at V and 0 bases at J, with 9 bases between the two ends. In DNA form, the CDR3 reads TGTGCCAGCAGCTTCGACAGACTCTCCTATAATTCACCCCTCCACTTT. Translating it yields CASSFDRLSYNSPLHF.

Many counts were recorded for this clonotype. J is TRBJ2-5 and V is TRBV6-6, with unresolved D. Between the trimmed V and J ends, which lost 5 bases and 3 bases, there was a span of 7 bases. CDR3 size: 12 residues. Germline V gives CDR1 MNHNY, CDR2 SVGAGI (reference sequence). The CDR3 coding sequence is TGTGCCAGCAGTGACCCAAAAGAGACCCAGTACTTC. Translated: CASSDPKETQYF.